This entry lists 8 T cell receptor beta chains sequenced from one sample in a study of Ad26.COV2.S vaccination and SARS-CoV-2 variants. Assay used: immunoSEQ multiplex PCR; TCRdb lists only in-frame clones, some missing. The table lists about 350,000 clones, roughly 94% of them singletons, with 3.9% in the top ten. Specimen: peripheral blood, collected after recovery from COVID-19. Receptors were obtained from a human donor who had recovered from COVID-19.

This CDR3 reads CATSAVRGRANYGYTF. In DNA, the CDR3 is TGTGCCACCAGCGCCGTACGAGGCCGTGCCAACTATGGCTACACCTTC. The genes are TRBV15 and TRBJ1-2, with D uncertain. The germline gives CDR1 LNHNV, CDR2 YYDKDF (reference sequence). CDR3 length: 16 amino acids. V shed 5 bases and J shed 2 bases, with 18 bases lying between them.

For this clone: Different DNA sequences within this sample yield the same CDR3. The CDR3 DNA sequence: TGTGCCAGCAGCCAAGCCGACAGGGGGCGCGGCTACACCTTC. Translated: CASSQADRGRGYTF. This sequence joins TRBV3-1 (or the pseudogene TRBV3-2) and TRBJ1-2; 10 nucleotides line up with TRBD1. CDR1 and CDR2 (germline): LGHDT, YNNKEL (reference sequence). V shed 1 base and J 8 bases; nucleotides not matched to a gene: 4. The CDR3 totals 14 residues.

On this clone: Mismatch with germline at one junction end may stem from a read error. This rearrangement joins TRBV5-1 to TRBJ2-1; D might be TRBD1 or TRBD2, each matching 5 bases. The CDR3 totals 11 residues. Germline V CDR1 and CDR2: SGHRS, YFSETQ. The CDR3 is CASTLRGEQFF. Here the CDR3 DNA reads TGCGCCAGCACCTTGAGGGGTGAGCAGTTCTTC.

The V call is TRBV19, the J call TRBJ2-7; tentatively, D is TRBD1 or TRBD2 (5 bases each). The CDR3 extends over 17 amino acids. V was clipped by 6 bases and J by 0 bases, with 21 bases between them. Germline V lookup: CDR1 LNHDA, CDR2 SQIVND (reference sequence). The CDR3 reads CASSADRGFPSSYEQYF. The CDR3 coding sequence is TGTGCCAGTAGCGCGGACCGGGGCTTTCCGAGCTCCTACGAGCAGTACTTC.

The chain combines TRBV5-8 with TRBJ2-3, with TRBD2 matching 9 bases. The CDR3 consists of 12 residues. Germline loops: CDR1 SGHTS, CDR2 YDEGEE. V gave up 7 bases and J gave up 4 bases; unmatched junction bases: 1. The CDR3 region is CASVAGADTQYF. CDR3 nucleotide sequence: TGTGCCAGCGTAGCGGGGGCAGATACGCAGTATTTT.

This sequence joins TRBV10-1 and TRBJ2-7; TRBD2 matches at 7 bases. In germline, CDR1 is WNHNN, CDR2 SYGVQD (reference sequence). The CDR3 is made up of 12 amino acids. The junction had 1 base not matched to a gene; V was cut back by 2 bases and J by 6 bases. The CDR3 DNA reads TGCGCCAGCAGTGAGAGGGAGGGCGAGCAGTACTTC. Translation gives CASSEREGEQYF.

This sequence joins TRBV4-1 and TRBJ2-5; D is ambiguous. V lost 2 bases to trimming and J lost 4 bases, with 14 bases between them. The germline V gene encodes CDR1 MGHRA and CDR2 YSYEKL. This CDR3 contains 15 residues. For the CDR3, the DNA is TGCGCCAGCAGCCAACCGGGCTCCGGACGAGAGACCCAGTACTTC. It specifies CASSQPGSGRETQYF.

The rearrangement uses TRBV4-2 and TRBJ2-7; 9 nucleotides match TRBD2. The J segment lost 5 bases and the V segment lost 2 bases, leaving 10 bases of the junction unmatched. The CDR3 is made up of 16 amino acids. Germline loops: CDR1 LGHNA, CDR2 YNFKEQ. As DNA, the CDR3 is TGTGCCAGCAGCCAATTGGGGACTAGCCGAATTAACGAGCAGTACTTC. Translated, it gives CASSQLGTSRINEQYF.